This T cell receptor (beta chain) emerged from a study of blood T cell repertoires in COVID-19 (dated by TCRdb to about 2020). About the full investigation: Collaborator samples came from the United States, Italy and Spain and covered acute and convalescent phases of COVID-19. The samples were drawn from the first 160 participants of the ongoing ImmuneRACE study and from under 1,500 subjects provided by 6 global collaborators. Where available, HLA class I and class II types were taken from metadata supplied by the sample provider and were not determined by assay-based typing. The prospective study material was composed of cDNA or gDNA derived from T cells, B-cell-depleted T cells, or PBMCs. A de-identified subject ID, COVID-19 status, age in years and sex were almost always included in the sample metadata. The repertoires were released in a freely available public database meant as a resource for research on the immune response to SARS-CoV-2. Deeply sampled blood TCRbeta repertoires from subjects exposed to, actively infected with, or recovered from COVID-19 were included in the dataset.

TCRbeta CDR3 regions were amplified from genomic DNA by means of the immunoSEQ Assay, a bias-controlled multiplex PCR. The original pipeline was this. Nucleated cell counts per sample were estimated from amplification of reference gene primers within the assay. To quantify the absolute abundance of each unique TCRbeta CDR3 rearrangement, sequence reads were collapsed and filtered. For each sample, productive Simpson clonality was calculated by taking the square root of Simpson's diversity index across productive rearrangements. Drawn from immuneACCESS, this table holds only the in-frame rearrangements with V and J called that TCRdb kept. Clones are partly lost; checked studies trace under half to an unresolved V gene and leave the rest unexplained. V and J calls and clone size are given by that table; D and trimming were obtained from the DNA. The sample table holds 180,000 or so clones, of which roughly 87% were seen once. Of the sample, more than 9.5% falls within the top ten clones.

Enrolling through a virtual design, the prospective study's participants ranged in age from roughly 18 to 95 years and lived across 24 United States geographic areas. To assign participants to cohorts, the prospective study relied on clinical history that participants themselves reported in a screening survey and a study questionnaire. Recovered participants in ImmuneRACE Cohort 3 were defined by two consecutive negative NP/OP PCR tests, clearance by a healthcare professional, or resolution of symptoms. Each participant in the prospective study had whole blood, serum and a nasopharyngeal or oropharyngeal swab collected by mobile phlebotomists. Over a roughly two-month period, participants in the prospective study had the option of providing additional blood draws and questionnaires. Before DNA extraction, prospective study blood samples were shipped either frozen or at room temperature. Study-wide findings and limitations: The quantity of clinical and demographic metadata differed by source and by participant and was supplied without curation.

Worth noting for this clone: Its antigen has not been determined. No much larger clone is present one base from it, and per-base qualities are unavailable.

Reading the germline V gene (reference sequence) gives CDR1 LNHDA and CDR2 SQIVND. Trimming removed 10 bases from V and 0 bases from J, leaving 9 bases between the germline ends. The CDR3, from cysteine to phenylalanine, totals 13 residues. Of all the DNA, just the CDR3 is kept, 39 bases in frame from base 1. This clonotype originated in a middle-aged man who had recovered from COVID-19. The sequenced material came from PBMCs or T cells enriched from blood (not recorded which). The chain joins TRBV19 to TRBJ1-4, with no confident D gene call. Here the CDR3 is given as CATQEATNEKLFF. In nucleotide form, the sequence is TGTGCCACCCAGGAGGCAACTAATGAAAAACTGTTTTTT.